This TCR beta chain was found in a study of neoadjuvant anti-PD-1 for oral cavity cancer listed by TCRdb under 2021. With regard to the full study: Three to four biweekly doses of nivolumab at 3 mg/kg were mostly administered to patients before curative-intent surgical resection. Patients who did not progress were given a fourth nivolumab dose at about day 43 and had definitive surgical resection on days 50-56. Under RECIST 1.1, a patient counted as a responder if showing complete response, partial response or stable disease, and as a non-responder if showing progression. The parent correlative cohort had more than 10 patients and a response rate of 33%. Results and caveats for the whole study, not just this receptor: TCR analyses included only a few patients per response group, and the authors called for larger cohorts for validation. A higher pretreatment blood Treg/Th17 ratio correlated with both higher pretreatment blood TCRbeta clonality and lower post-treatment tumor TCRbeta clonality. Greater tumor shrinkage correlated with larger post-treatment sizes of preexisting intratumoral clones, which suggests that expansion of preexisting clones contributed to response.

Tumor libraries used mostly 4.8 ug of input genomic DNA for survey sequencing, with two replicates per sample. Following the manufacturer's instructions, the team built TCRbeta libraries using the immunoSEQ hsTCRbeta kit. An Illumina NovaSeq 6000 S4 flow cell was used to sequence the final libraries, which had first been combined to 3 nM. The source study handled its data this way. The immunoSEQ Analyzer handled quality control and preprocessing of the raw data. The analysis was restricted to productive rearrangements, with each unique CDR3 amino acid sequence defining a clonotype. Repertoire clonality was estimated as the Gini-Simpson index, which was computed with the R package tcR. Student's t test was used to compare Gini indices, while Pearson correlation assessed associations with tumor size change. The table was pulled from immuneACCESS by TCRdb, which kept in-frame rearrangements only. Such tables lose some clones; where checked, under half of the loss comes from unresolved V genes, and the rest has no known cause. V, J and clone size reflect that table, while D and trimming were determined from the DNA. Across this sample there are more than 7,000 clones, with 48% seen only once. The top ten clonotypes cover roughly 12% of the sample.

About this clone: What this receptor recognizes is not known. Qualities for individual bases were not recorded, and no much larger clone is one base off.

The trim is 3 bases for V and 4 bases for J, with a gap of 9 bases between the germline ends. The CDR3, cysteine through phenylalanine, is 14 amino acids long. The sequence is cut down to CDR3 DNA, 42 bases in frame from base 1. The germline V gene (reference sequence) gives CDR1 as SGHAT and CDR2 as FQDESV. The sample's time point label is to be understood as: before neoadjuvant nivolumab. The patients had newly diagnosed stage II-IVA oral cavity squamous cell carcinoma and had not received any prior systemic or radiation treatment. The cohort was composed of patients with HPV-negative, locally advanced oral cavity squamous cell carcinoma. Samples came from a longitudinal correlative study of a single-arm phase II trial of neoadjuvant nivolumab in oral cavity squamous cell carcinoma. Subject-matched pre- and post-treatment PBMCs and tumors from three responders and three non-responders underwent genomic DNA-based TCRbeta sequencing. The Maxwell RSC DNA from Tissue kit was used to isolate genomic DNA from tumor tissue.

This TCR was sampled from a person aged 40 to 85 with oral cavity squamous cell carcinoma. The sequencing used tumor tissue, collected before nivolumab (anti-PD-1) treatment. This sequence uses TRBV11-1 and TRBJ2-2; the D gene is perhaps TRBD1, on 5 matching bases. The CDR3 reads CASSFRQSTGELFF. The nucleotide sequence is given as TGTGCCAGCAGCTTTAGACAGAGCACCGGGGAGCTGTTTTTT.